This T cell receptor (beta chain) was observed in a study of control samples from healthy donors and cancer patients. Data came from immunoSEQ multiplex PCR; TCRdb stores just in-frame clones and leaves some out. In the table there are about 150,000 clones, approximately 96% of which are singletons. This sequence was found in a middle-aged woman in good health. Sequenced input: blood.

The CDR3 DNA sequence: TGTGCCAGCAGTTACGGTAGTGCCTCCTATGGCTACACCTTC. It translates to CASSYGSASYGYTF. The chain combines TRBV6-2 or TRBV6-3 with TRBJ1-2; D gene unclear. The CDR3 spans 14 residues. Trimming stripped 2 bases from V and 4 bases from J, with 11 bases between. The germline CDR1 and CDR2 sequences are MNHEY and SVGEGT.